These 17 T cell receptor beta chains came from one sample sequenced in a study of shared clonotypes between healthy human individuals. Method: immunoSEQ multiplex PCR; TCRdb's copy keeps in-frame clones and lacks some. The table records some 2,500,000 clones, roughly 90% of them present only once. Sequenced input: naive CD4+ T cells from PBMCs. Subset here: CD45RA+ positively selected. The receptors here all came from a man aged 18-30 years in good health. Some clones in this sample may be carry-over from other donors' samples.

The count of this clone is one. This chain uses TRBV5-8 with TRBJ2-6, with TRBD1 matching over 8 bases. Germline CDR1 SGHTS, CDR2 YDEGEE. CDR3 length: 16 residues. The trim removed 10 bases at V and 2 bases at J, leaving 11 bases unmatched. The CDR3 DNA reads as TGTGCCGTCCAGGGGGCCTGGGGGGCTGGGGCCAACGTCCTGACTTTC. Amino acid sequence: CAVQGAWGAGANVLTF.

The J gene is TRBJ2-7, the V gene TRBV28; tentative D call: TRBD2 (6 bases). This CDR3 has 14 residues. V lost 6 bases and J lost 1, with 13 bases in between. CDR1 and CDR2 (germline): MDHEN, SYDVKM. The CDR3 DNA follows: TGTGCCAGCAGGCGCGGGACGGCTTCCTACGAGCAGTACTTC. This codes for CASRRGTASYEQYF.

The count of this clone is one. The chain is built from TRBV10-3 and TRBJ2-1; 9 bases match TRBD1. CDR1 is ENHRY and CDR2 is SYGVKD in the germline V gene. Unmatched junction bases numbered 14, after V lost 4 bases and J lost 7 bases. The CDR3 has 17 amino acids. The CDR3: CAISVLKTGGAPNEQFF. In DNA, the CDR3 is TGTGCCATCAGTGTATTAAAAACAGGGGGCGCACCTAATGAGCAGTTCTTC.

The DNA for the CDR3 is TGTGCCAGCAGTGAATCTCTTCGGGGAGCAGCTGAAGCTTTCTTT. Its translation is CASSESLRGAAEAFF. The genes are TRBV2 and TRBJ1-1; D call uncertain. Germline V gene data show CDR1 as SNHLY and CDR2 as FYNNEI. The CDR3 runs 15 residues. The ends were cut back, 2 bases at V and 6 bases at J, with 16 bases in the middle.

V gene TRBV4-2 combines with J gene TRBJ2-7, with a tentative D call TRBD2 (6 bases). V was clipped by 0 bases and J by 0 bases, with 18 bases between them. Germline loops: CDR1 LGHNA, CDR2 YNFKEQ. The CDR3 consists of 18 residues. In DNA, the CDR3 is TGTGCCAGCAGCCAAGATAGTGAGGCTAGCGTAAGCTCCTACGAGCAGTACTTC. Protein: CASSQDSEASVSSYEQYF.

A remark on this clone: Because the CDR3's place on the DNA is in doubt, the DNA is left out and the CDR3 is given as listed by TCRdb. The chain has TRBV6-5 and TRBJ1-2; the listed D gene, TRBD1, was not tested against the DNA. The CDR3 sequence runs 12 residues, both termini included. Germline V gene sequence: CDR1 MNHEY, CDR2 SVGAGI. CDR3 loop: CASSSSTGSGTF.

Details on this clone: Other DNA sequences from this sample encode an identical CDR3 as well. The chain couples TRBV18 to TRBJ1-5; D gene ambiguous. Germline V gene data show CDR1 as KGHSH and CDR2 as LQKENI. The CDR3 has 12 amino acids. V was shortened by 6 bases and J by 6 bases, with 9 bases between the two germline ends. CDR3 in amino acids: CASSPPSQPQHF. The CDR3 nucleotides are TGTGCCAGCTCCCCCCCGTCTCAGCCCCAGCATTTT.

The CDR3 protein is CASKPSGRGQETQYF. The CDR3 bases are TGTGCCAGTAAACCGAGCGGGAGGGGCCAAGAGACCCAGTACTTC. The chain couples TRBV28 to TRBJ2-5; 10 bases align to TRBD2. The germline V gene encodes CDR1 MDHEN and CDR2 SYDVKM. With 9 bases clipped from V and 1 base from J, the junction kept 8 bases outside the gene matches. This CDR3 contains 15 residues.

The gene calls are TRBV6-1 and TRBJ2-7, with 8 bases identical to TRBD2. CDR1 is MNHNS, CDR2 SASEGT, per germline. The CDR3 loop spans 15 amino acids. Trimming at V came to 10 bases and at J to 1 base, leaving 12 bases not matched to a gene. Here the CDR3 reads CATRRGAGFSYEQYF. The CDR3 DNA reads TGTGCCACCAGGCGGGGGGCAGGGTTTTCCTACGAGCAGTACTTC.

The V call is TRBV28, the J call TRBJ2-3; 11 nucleotides line up with TRBD2. CDR1 MDHEN and CDR2 SYDVKM come from the germline V gene. The CDR3 loop spans 16 amino acids. The junction had 7 bases not matched to a gene; V was cut back by 5 bases and J by 3 bases. The DNA for the CDR3 is TGTGCCAGCAGTACCCCCCTAGCGGGAGGTACAGATACGCAGTATTTT. This translates into CASSTPLAGGTDTQYF.

This chain uses TRBV5-4 with TRBJ2-7; D is perhaps TRBD1 (5 bases). The length of the CDR3 is 15 residues. Germline V CDR1 and CDR2: SGHNT, YYREEE (reference sequence). V shed 0 bases and J shed 4 bases, with 14 bases lying between them. The CDR3 sequence: CASSLGRSGLYEQYF. The CDR3 DNA sequence: TGTGCCAGCAGCTTGGGTAGGTCAGGGTTATACGAGCAGTACTTC.

J is TRBJ2-7 and V is TRBV9; TRBD1 matches 9 bases. There are 15 residues in the CDR3. The V gene end was trimmed by 3 bases and the J gene end by 5 bases; junction bases not matched to a gene: 9. The germline V gene has CDR1 SGDLS and CDR2 YYNGEE. The chain's CDR3 is CASSAQPGQGNEQYF. Written as DNA, the CDR3 is TGTGCCAGCAGCGCCCAACCGGGACAGGGAAACGAGCAGTACTTC.

Concerning this clone itself: Other DNA sequences from this sample encode an identical CDR3 as well. This sequence joins TRBV6-1 and TRBJ2-7; no firm D call. The CDR3 has 10 amino acids. From germline, CDR1 is MNHNS and CDR2 SASEGT. Trimming took 4 bases from V and 4 from J, leaving 2 bases between them. CDR3 nucleotide sequence: TGTGCCAGCAGTGCTTACGAGCAGTACTTC. Translated, it gives CASSAYEQYF.

This clone appeared once. The chain is built from TRBV27 and TRBJ1-2; D is undetermined. Germline-derived CDR1 and CDR2 are MNHEY and SMNVEV (reference sequence). This CDR3 has 17 amino acids. Trimming shortened V by 0 bases and J by 0 bases, and 14 bases separated the two germline ends. CDR3 region: CASSLSMPQRPNYGYTF. CDR3 in DNA: TGTGCCAGCAGTTTATCGATGCCCCAACGGCCTAACTATGGCTACACCTTC.

CDR3: CASRPVSEEDMNTEAFF. CDR3 nucleotide sequence: TGTGCCAGCAGGCCCGTCTCGGAGGAGGATATGAACACTGAAGCTTTCTTT. The chain joins TRBV6-4 to TRBJ1-1, with D unresolved. Germline CDR1 MRHNA, CDR2 SNTAGT. Trimming stripped 6 bases from V and 0 bases from J, with 20 bases between. The CDR3 sequence is 17 residues long.

Worth noting for this clone: This sample includes further DNA sequences coding for the same CDR3. J is TRBJ2-7 and V is TRBV5-8, with D possibly matching TRBD2 (6 bases). Between the trimmed V and J ends, which lost 4 bases and 2 bases, there was a span of 22 bases. Germline V gene sequence: CDR1 SGHTS, CDR2 YDEGEE. The CDR3 is 17 amino acids. The CDR3 DNA reads TGTGCCAGCAGCCCTGGGACTGGGTCAGCCCAGGCCTACGAGCAGTACTTC. Translation: CASSPGTGSAQAYEQYF.

The rearrangement uses TRBV7-9 and TRBJ2-2; TRBD2 matches 7 bases. The CDR3 has 15 amino acids. The germline CDR1 and CDR2 sequences are SEHNR and FQNEAQ (reference sequence). Losses at the gene ends were 5 bases for V and 7 bases for J; bases not matched to a gene: 10. The CDR3 protein is CASSQKGGTGGELFF. The DNA for the CDR3 is TGTGCCAGCAGCCAAAAGGGAGGGACCGGCGGGGAGCTGTTTTTT.